This TCR beta chain originates from a study of cytomegalovirus exposure and HLA in healthy donors. In the PCR, 60 Vbeta and 13 Jbeta primers were used. Assay: immunoSEQ multiplex PCR; the TCRdb copy retains only in-frame clones and omits some. The profile shows about 120,000 clones, about three quarters of them singletons. A note on this clone: Its target is unknown.

Study-wide results and caveats: A missense DCLRE1C variant was associated with V- and J-gene trimming of TCR beta chains in a later analysis, and an independent cohort replicated the association. No immune exposure information besides CMV serostatus was available.

The sample comprised PBMCs. The TCR was taken from a woman aged 35 to 49 in good health and CMV-seropositive.

CDR3 sequence: CASSLDFGTVGNSPLHF. CDR3 nucleotide sequence: TGTGCCAGCAGCTTAGATTTTGGGACAGTGGGAAATTCACCCCTCCACTTT. The genes are TRBV11-2 and TRBJ1-6, with 7 bases matching TRBD1. Germline loops: CDR1 SGHAT, CDR2 FQNNGV. The CDR3 has 17 amino acids. With 0 bases clipped from V and 7 bases from J, the junction kept 9 bases outside the gene matches. The full variable domain, its missing parts supplied by reference TRBV11-2 and TRBJ1-6, is EAGVAQSPRYKIIEKRQSVAFWCNPISGHATLYWYQQILGQGPKLLIQFQNNGVVDDSQLPKDRFSAERLKGVDSTLKIQPAKLEDSAVYLCASSLDFGTVGNSPLHFGNGTRLTVT.